This TCR beta chain was documented in a study of prognosis after radiotherapy for stage I lung cancer. With two-round multiplex PCR, TCR beta CDR3 sequences were amplified from genomic DNA. First-round PCR employed TRBV- and TRBJ-specific primers for each gene. TCRdb recomputed calls from the multiplex PCR reads with MiXCR, one row per CDR3 protein. The profile shows around 56,000 distinct CDR3 sequences, about 25% of them singletons. The V and J ends lost 5 bases and 6 bases respectively, with 19 bases between them. The CDR3 length is 15 residues. The germline gives CDR1 KGHSH, CDR2 LQKENI. The J gene is TRBJ1-1, the V gene TRBV18, with D perhaps TRBD1 (6 bases). The sequenced sample was PBMCs, obtained before or after stereotactic body radiation therapy (not recorded which). This receptor was identified in a donor over 45 with non-small cell lung cancer. CDR3 in DNA: TGTGCCAGCTCATCATACAGGGCCGGCGTCTCTGAAGCTTTCTTT. This encodes CASSSYRAGVSEAFF.